This T cell receptor (beta chain) was identified during a study of tumor-infiltrating lymphocytes in primary liver carcinoma. Unsorted whole blood supplied the RNA, and germline DNA was extracted too. CDR3 length: 15 amino acids. The V end was cut by 0 bases, the J end by 11 bases, with 18 bases between. Germline lookup yields CDR1 SGHDT and CDR2 YYEEEE. Using a constant-region primer together with ProtoScript II reverse transcriptase, TCR beta cDNA was made from approximately 0.55 ug of total RNA. Libraries of TCR beta came from three nested multiplex PCR rounds with slightly modified ARM-PCR. Investigators reported that the first two PCR rounds, at around 10 cycles each, used TRBV1-TRBV30 forward primers with a C-beta reverse primer. Using its own MiXCR run on the multiplex PCR reads, TCRdb lists one record per CDR3 protein. The top ten clones hold roughly 6.5% of a sample with approximately 330,000 distinct CDR3 sequences, less than 70% of them seen once.

The sequenced sample consisted of peripheral blood. This sequence originates from a man aged 40-49 years with primary liver carcinoma and hepatitis B virus infection. The genes are TRBV5-6 and TRBJ1-5, with D possibly matching TRBD1 (6 bases). The CDR3 sequence: CASSLAGHITQSQHF. The CDR3 DNA sequence: TGTGCCAGCAGCTTGGCGGGACATATCACCCAGTCCCAGCATTTT.